Each of the 7 T cell receptor beta chains below was sequenced from the same sample in a study of early T cells in non-severe SARS-CoV-2 infection. TCRdb reanalysed the 5' RACE reads using MiXCR and keeps one entry per CDR3 protein. The sample includes about 73,000 distinct CDR3 sequences, about an eighth seen only once; the top ten take about 14%. Sequencing was carried out using whole blood. The receptors stem from an adult who was a healthcare worker with PCR-confirmed SARS-CoV-2 infection or an uninfected control (not recorded which).

This chain joins TRBV5-5 and TRBJ2-2; perhaps TRBD2 as D (5 bases). The CDR3 consists of 15 residues. Germline loops: CDR1 SGHKS, CDR2 YYEKEE (reference sequence). V was pared by 4 bases and J by 0 bases, with 10 bases between. CDR3 amino acids: CASSRGVTNTGELFF. CDR3 in DNA: TGTGCCAGCAGCCGGGGAGTAACGAACACCGGGGAGCTGTTTTTT.

This clonotype was found many times. This sequence joins TRBV10-3 and TRBJ1-1, with D maybe TRBD1 (6 bases). Germline V gene data show CDR1 as ENHRY and CDR2 as SYGVKD. The CDR3 is 12 amino acids. Trimming removed 10 bases at V and 4 bases at J, with 13 bases between. CDR3 sequence reads: CATQGAGTEAFF. Written as DNA, the CDR3 is TGTGCCACACAGGGTGCGGGCACTGAAGCTTTCTTT.

The chain uses TRBV29-1 and TRBJ2-2; TRBD1 or TRBD2 may be the D gene (6 bases each). Germline loops: CDR1 SQVTM, CDR2 ANQGSEA. The CDR3 contains 12 residues. Trimming left V 7 bases short and J 3 bases short, with 9 bases between. CDR3 in amino acids: CSGRGDTGELFF. The CDR3 DNA reads TGCAGCGGGAGGGGGGACACCGGGGAGCTGTTTTTT.

This clonotype was seen only once. The genes are TRBV20-1 and TRBJ2-1; 7 nucleotides agree with TRBD1. This CDR3 is built from 14 residues. V was clipped by 0 bases and J by 8 bases; unmatched bases: 7. From germline, CDR1 is DFQATT and CDR2 SNEGSKA (reference sequence). For the CDR3, the DNA is TGCAGTGCTAGAGATTTGACAGGGTCGTATGAGCAGTTCTTC. Translating it yields CSARDLTGSYEQFF.

V is TRBV11-2 and J is TRBJ2-3, with a possible D match to TRBD1 (5 bases). The germline V and J ends were trimmed by 8 bases and 2 bases, with 20 bases remaining between them. This CDR3 is built from 16 residues. From germline, CDR1 is SGHAT and CDR2 FQNNGV. The CDR3 protein is CASRYQGFRATDTQYF. CDR3 coding DNA: TGTGCCAGCCGTTACCAGGGCTTTCGAGCCACAGATACGCAGTATTTT.

The chain is built from TRBV20-1 and TRBJ1-1, with 7 bases identical to TRBD1. Germline V gives CDR1 DFQATT, CDR2 SNEGSKA (reference sequence). The CDR3 consists of 12 residues. The ends lost 1 base at V and 13 bases at J; junction bases unmatched: 9. The CDR3 bases are TGCAGTGCTAGAGTCCCCGACAGGGTAGATTTCTTT. This translates into CSARVPDRVDFF.

The chain combines TRBV5-4 with TRBJ1-5; D is possibly TRBD1 (6 bases). The CDR3 extends over 13 amino acids. Per the germline V gene, CDR1 is SGHNT and CDR2 is YYREEE (reference sequence). The V end was cut by 4 bases, the J end by 3 bases, with 8 bases between. The CDR3 loop is CASSRDINQPQHF. CDR3 in DNA: TGTGCCAGCAGCCGGGACATCAATCAGCCCCAGCATTTT.